This entry features one T cell receptor beta chain sequence. Antigen specificity is unknown. The germline CDR1 and CDR2 sequences are SNHLY and FYNNEI. Trimming took 6 bases from V and 4 from J, leaving 4 bases between them. The CDR3 has 11 amino acids. The data derive from a study of T cell responses to AZD1222 COVID-19 vaccine. Background on the study: The analysis combined second doses at about 4 or about 12 weeks. Whole-study results and caveats: With dominance at 160-218 and 743-854, vaccine-associated CD4 TCRs spanned spike. Unmutated variant regions are reportedly targeted by nearly half of spike-specific TCRs. Donors skewed white British and female; clonal diversity was possibly underestimated.

TCRdb's copy holds only in-frame clones and misses some; the assay was immunoSEQ multiplex PCR. This table holds 64,000 or so clones, 84% found once. This specimen consisted of peripheral blood, obtained on day 0 of AZD1222 vaccination. V gene TRBV2 combines with J gene TRBJ2-1; D is unclear. This TCR was sampled from an adult in good health. This CDR3 reads CASSEYNEQFF. As DNA, the CDR3 is TGTGCCAGCAGCGAATACAATGAGCAGTTCTTC.